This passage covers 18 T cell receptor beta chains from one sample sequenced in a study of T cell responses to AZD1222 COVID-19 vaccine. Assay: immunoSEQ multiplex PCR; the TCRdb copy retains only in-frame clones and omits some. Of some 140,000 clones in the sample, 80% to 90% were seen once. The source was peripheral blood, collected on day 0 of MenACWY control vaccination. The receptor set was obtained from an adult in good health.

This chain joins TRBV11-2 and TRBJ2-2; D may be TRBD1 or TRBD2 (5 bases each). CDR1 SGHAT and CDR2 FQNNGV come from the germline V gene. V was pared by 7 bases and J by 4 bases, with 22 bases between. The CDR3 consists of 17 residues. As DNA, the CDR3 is TGTGCCAGCACCCTAAACCGGGGCGAGTTGAGCACCGGGGAGCTGTTTTTT. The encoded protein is CASTLNRGELSTGELFF.

The CDR3 loop reads CASSQPTGSTGELFF. CDR3 nucleotides: TGCGCCAGCAGCCAACCGACAGGGAGCACCGGGGAGCTGTTTTTT. The chain couples TRBV4-1 to TRBJ2-2; 7 nucleotides align to TRBD1. The germline V gene has CDR1 MGHRA and CDR2 YSYEKL. This CDR3 is built from 15 residues. After removal of 2 bases from V and 4 bases from J, the junction contained 4 bases not matched to a gene.

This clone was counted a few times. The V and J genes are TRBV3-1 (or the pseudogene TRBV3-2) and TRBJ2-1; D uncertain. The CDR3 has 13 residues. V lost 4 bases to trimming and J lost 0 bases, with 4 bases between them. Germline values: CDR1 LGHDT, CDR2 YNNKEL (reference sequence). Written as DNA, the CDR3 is TGTGCCAGCAGCCCACTCTCCTACAATGAGCAGTTCTTC. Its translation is CASSPLSYNEQFF.

CDR3 region: CASSSLNEKLFF. The CDR3 bases are TGTGCCAGTAGTAGCCTCAATGAAAAACTGTTTTTT. V usage is TRBV19 and J usage is TRBJ1-4; D unclear. CDR1 is LNHDA, CDR2 SQIVND, per germline (reference sequence). CDR3 length equals 12 residues. The ends were cut back, 4 bases at V and 5 bases at J, with 5 bases in the middle.

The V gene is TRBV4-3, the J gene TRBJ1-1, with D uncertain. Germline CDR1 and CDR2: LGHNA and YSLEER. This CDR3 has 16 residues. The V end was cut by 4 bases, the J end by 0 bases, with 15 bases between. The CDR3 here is CASSLDHGLVNTEAFF. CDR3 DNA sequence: TGCGCCAGCAGCCTCGATCATGGCTTAGTGAACACTGAAGCTTTCTTT.

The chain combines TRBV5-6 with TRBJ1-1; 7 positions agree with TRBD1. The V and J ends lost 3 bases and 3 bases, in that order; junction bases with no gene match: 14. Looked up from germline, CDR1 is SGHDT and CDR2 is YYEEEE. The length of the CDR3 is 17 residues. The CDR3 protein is CASSSRERGRFDTEAFF. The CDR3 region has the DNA TGTGCCAGCAGCTCCCGTGAAAGGGGGCGGTTTGACACTGAAGCTTTCTTT.

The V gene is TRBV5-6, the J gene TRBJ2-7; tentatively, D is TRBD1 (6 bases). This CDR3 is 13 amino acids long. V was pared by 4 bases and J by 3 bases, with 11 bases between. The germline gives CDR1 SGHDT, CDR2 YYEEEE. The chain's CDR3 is CASSPGQFYEQYV. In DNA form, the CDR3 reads TGTGCCAGCAGCCCAGGACAGTTCTACGAGCAGTACGTC.

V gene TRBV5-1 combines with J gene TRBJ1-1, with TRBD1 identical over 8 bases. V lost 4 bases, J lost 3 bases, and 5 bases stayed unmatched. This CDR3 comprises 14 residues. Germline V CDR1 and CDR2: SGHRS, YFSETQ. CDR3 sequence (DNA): TGCGCCAGCAGCACACAGGGGGTGGACACTGAAGCTTTCTTT. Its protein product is CASSTQGVDTEAFF.

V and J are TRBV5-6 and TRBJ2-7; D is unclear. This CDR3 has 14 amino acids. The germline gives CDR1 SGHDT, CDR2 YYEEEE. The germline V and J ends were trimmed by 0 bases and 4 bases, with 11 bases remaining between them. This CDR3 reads CASSLGVLQYEQYF. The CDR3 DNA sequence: TGTGCCAGCAGCTTGGGAGTCTTACAGTACGAGCAGTACTTC.

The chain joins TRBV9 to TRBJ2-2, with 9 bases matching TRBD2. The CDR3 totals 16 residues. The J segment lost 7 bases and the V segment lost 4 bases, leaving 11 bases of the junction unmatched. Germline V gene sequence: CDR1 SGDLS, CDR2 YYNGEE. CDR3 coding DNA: TGTGCCAGCAGCACCTCCTCGGGACTAGCTGTCGGGGAGCTGTTTTTT. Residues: CASSTSSGLAVGELFF.

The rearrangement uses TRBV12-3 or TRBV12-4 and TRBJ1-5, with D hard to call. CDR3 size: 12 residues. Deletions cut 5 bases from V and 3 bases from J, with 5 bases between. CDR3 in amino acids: CASSTNNQPQHF. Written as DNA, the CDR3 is TGTGCCAGCAGTACCAACAATCAGCCCCAGCATTTT.

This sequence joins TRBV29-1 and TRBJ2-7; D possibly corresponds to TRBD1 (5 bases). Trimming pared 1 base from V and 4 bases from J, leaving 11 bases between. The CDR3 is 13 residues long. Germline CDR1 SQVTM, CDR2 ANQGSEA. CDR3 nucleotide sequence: TGCAGCGTTGAAGGACAGTACCGGTACGAGCAGTACTTC. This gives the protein CSVEGQYRYEQYF.

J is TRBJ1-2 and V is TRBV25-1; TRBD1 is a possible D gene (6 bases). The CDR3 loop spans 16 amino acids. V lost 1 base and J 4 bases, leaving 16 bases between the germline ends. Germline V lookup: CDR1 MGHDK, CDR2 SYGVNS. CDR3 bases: TGTGCCAGCAGTGAATCCTGGGGCAGGGGCTCCTATGGCTACACCTTC. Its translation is CASSESWGRGSYGYTF.

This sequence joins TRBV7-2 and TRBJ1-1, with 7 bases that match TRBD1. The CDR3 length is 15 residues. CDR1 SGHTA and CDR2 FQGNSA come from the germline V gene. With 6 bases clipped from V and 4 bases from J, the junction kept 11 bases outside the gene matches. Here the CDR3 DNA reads TGTGCCAGCAGACATCGAGGCAGGGGGAGCACTGAAGCTTTCTTT. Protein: CASRHRGRGSTEAFF.

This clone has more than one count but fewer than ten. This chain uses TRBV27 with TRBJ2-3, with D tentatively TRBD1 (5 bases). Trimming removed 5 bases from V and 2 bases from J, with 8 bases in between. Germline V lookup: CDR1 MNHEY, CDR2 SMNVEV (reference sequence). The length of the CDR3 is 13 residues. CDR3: CASSQGFTDTQYF. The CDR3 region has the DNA TGTGCCAGCAGTCAGGGTTTCACAGATACGCAGTATTTT.

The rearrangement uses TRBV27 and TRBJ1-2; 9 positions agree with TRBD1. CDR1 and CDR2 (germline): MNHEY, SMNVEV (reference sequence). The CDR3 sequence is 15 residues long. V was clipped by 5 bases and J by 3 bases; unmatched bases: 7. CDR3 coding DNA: TGTGCCAGCAGTCTCCTCGGGACAGGGTACTATGGCTACACCTTC. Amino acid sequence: CASSLLGTGYYGYTF.

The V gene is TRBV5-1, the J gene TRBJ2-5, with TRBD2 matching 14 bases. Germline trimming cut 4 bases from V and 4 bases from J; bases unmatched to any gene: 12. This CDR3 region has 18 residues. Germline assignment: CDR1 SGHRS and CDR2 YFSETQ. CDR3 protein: CASSLGLAGGPRGETQYF. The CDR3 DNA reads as TGCGCCAGCAGCCTTGGACTAGCGGGGGGTCCCAGAGGAGAGACCCAGTACTTC.

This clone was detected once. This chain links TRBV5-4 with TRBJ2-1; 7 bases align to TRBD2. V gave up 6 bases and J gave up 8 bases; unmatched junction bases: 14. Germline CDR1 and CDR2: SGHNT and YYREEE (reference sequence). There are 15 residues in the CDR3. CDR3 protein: CASMVFSLADYEQFF. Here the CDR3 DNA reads TGTGCCAGCATGGTTTTCTCGCTAGCGGACTATGAGCAGTTCTTC. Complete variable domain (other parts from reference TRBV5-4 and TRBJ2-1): ETGVTQSPTHLIKTRGQQVTLRCSSQSGHNTVSWYQQALGQGPQFIFQYYREEENGRGNFPPRFSGLQFPNYSSELNVNALELDDSALYLCASMVFSLADYEQFFGPGTRLTVL.